The sequence of this TCR beta chain was determined in a study of OX40 agonist ivuxolimab in advanced cancers. For context, the study as a whole: Ivuxolimab was a fully human IgG2 agonistic monoclonal antibody targeting the costimulatory receptor OX40 (CD134). Intravenous ivuxolimab was administered to patients every 2 weeks at six dose levels: 0.01, 0.1, 0.3, 1.5, 3 and 10 mg/kg. Of the roughly 51 patients in dose escalation, about 20 had hepatocellular carcinoma, roughly 15 had melanoma, 9 had renal cell carcinoma and 9 had head and neck cancer. In the dose-escalation cohort, around four fifths of patients were male, and the mean age was 60 years with a range of roughly 23 to 79. Prior anti-PD-1, anti-PD-L1 or anti-CTLA-4 therapy was permitted, and checkpoint inhibitors had been received by about 44% of dose-escalation patients. Partial responses were achieved by three dose-escalation patients, of whom one had hepatocellular carcinoma and two had cutaneous melanoma. Peripheral TCRbeta sequencing was intended to test whether TCR sequence diversity was altered and clonal T-cell expansion was caused by ivuxolimab. The paper covers the monotherapy dose-escalation part of the phase I ivuxolimab trial, which included N of about 50 patients. Overall study results and their limits: Low levels of normalized T-cell clonal expansion were also shown by some nonresponding patients. In partial responders in the 0.1-3.0 mg/kg groups, normalized peripheral clonal expansion was found to be among the lowest, especially among CD8+ T cells. After ivuxolimab, more expanded clones were found on average in CD8+ T cells than in CD4+ T cells. At doses of 0.1 to 3.0 mg/kg, clonal expansion of both CD4+ and CD8+ blood T cells was observed from baseline to week 6. Antigen specificity was not determined for the clonally expanded peripheral T cells.

The trial excluded patients who had a history of autoimmune disease or who were on systemic immunosuppression. In every dose cohort, peripheral blood was drawn for TCR sequencing at baseline, cycle 4 day 1, and cycle 7 day 1. Samples were obtained from an open-label, multicenter, first-in-human phase I dose-escalation trial of ivuxolimab. Adults with locally advanced or metastatic melanoma, renal cell, hepatocellular, or head and neck squamous cell carcinoma were enrolled in the trial. Before TCR sequencing, CD4+ T cells and CD8+ T cells from peripheral blood were sorted into separate populations. Spanning cysteine to phenylalanine, the CDR3 consists of 13 amino acids. Of the read, only the CDR3 DNA is kept; its 39 bases are in frame from base 1. V sheds 8 bases and J sheds 1 base, leaving 10 bases between their ends. CDR1 and CDR2, per the germline V gene, are SNHLY and FYNNEI. Genomic DNA was isolated from the sorted cells so that the TCRbeta CDR3 region could be sequenced. TCRbeta CDR3 regions were sequenced using the immunoSEQ Assay. The table was pulled from immuneACCESS by TCRdb, which kept in-frame rearrangements only. Such tables lose some clones; where checked, under half of the loss comes from unresolved V genes, and the rest has no known cause. The sample contains some 80,000 clones, over 85% of them found a single time. Over 20% of the sample lies in the top ten.

Comments on this clone: Its cognate antigen has yet to be identified. Per-nucleotide qualities are absent, and no much larger clonotype sits a single base away.

In this chain, TRBV2 is recombined with TRBJ2-3; TRBD2 is a weak D gene call, 6 bases matching. The TCR originated in an adult with an advanced solid tumor such as melanoma, head and neck, liver or kidney cancer. This specimen consisted of CD4+ or CD8+ T cells sorted from blood, obtained in a trial of the OX40 agonist ivuxolimab. The DNA sequence reads TGTGCCAGCGGGAGGAGTGGCACAGATACGCAGTATTTT. This is translated as CASGRSGTDTQYF.